The T cell receptor beta chain under discussion was sequenced for a study of ipilimumab plus nivolumab after autologous stem cell transplantation. About the research overall: Median doses per patient: roughly five ipilimumab, roughly 8 nivolumab. Both relapsed and primary refractory DLBCL were included.

With 4 bases removed from V and 4 bases from J, the gap between germline ends came to 11 bases. Germline CDR1 SGHDT, CDR2 YYEEEE. This CDR3 is 13 amino acids long. TCRdb's copy holds only in-frame clones and misses some; the assay was immunoSEQ multiplex PCR. Of over 15,000 clones listed, around 82% are singletons. Ipilimumab, 1 mg/kg, started 14 to 28 days after autologous transplant. Through week 26, nivolumab 3 mg/kg IV was given weeks 1, 4, 7, 10, then biweekly. V is TRBV5-6 and J is TRBJ1-1; D is unclear. Sequenced material: PBMCs, taken in a trial of ipilimumab plus nivolumab as post-transplant consolidation. The source of this sequence is a male donor with diffuse large B-cell lymphoma. CDR3 loop: CASSPASGTEAFF. The CDR3 DNA sequence: TGTGCCAGCAGCCCTGCGTCGGGCACTGAAGCTTTCTTT.